The source of this T cell receptor beta chain is a study of metastatic and nonmetastatic thyroid tumors. TCRdb reanalyzed the PCR reads with MiXCR. The top ten clones hold 7.7% of a sample with roughly 14,000 clones, about 23% of them seen once. Trimming took off 4 bases at V and 2 bases at J, with 13 bases between the two ends. Germline lookup yields CDR1 DFQATT and CDR2 SNEGSKA (reference sequence). The CDR3 consists of 14 residues. This clone was seen ten or more times. Each patient came to thyroid surgery without any prior treatment (of any kind). The TCR sequence derives from a female donor with papillary thyroid cancer or a benign thyroid nodule (not recorded which). Some clones in this sample may be carry-over from other donors' samples. The chain uses TRBV20-1 and TRBJ2-3, with a weak D call TRBD1 (5 bases). The sequenced material came from tumor tissue. In DNA, the CDR3 is TGCAGTGCTAAGACCGACAGATCCACAGATACGCAGTATTTT. It specifies CSAKTDRSTDTQYF.